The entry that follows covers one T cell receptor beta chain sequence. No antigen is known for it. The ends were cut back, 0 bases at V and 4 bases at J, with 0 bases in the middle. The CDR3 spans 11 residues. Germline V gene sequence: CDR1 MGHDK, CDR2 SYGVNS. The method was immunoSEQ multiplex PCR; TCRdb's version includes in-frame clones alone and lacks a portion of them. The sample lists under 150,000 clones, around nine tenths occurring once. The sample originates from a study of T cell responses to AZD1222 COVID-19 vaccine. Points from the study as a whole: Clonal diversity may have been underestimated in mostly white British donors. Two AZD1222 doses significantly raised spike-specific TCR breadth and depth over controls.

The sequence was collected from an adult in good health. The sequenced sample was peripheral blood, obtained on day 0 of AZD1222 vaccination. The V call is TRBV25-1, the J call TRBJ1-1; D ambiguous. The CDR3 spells CASSEYTEAFF. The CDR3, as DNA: TGTGCCAGCAGTGAATACACTGAAGCTTTCTTT. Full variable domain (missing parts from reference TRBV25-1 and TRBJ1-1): EADIYQTPRYLVIGTGKKITLECSQTMGHDKMYWYQQDPGMELHLIHYSYGVNSTEKGDLSSESTVSRIRTEHFPLTLESARPSHTSQYLCASSEYTEAFFGQGTRLTVV.